This TCR beta chain came from a study of T-cell memory formation after mild COVID-19. General observations from the study: That cross-reactive memory joined was suggested by some responding clones appearing in pre-infection memory.

The CDR3 runs to 17 residues. The V gene's germline CDR1 is LGHDT and CDR2 YNNKEL (reference sequence). Trimming cost V 6 bases and J 7 bases, with 25 bases left between them. It was 5'RACE with constant-segment primers that produced the TCR alpha and TCR beta cDNA libraries, which carried sample barcodes and UMIs. TCRdb re-called the 5' RACE reads with MiXCR, one entry per CDR3 protein. The table lists around 180,000 distinct CDR3 sequences, about a sixth of them singletons. This clonotype has more than one count but fewer than ten. Its antigen remains unidentified. This receptor was obtained from an adult woman who had mild COVID-19 (a few samples of this study predate the infection). Cell type and time point are not known. Sequenced material: PBMCs or a T cell subset sorted from them (not recorded which). The chain is built from TRBV3-1 and TRBJ2-1, with D possibly TRBD2 on 7 matching bases. The CDR3 region is CASSPRGGLSTSNEQFF. The CDR3 DNA reads TGTGCCAGCAGTCCTAGGGGGGGCCTCTCCACGAGTAATGAGCAGTTCTTC.